This T cell receptor beta chain was profiled in a study of shared clonotypes between healthy human individuals. Findings and limits, study-wide: In several donors, about 5% of naive CD4 clonotypes appeared in common. Genetic and exposure-history diversity was limited by the few donors.

The CDR3 is 16 residues long. Germline trimming cut 3 bases from V and 5 bases from J; bases unmatched to any gene: 14. Germline V lookup: CDR1 SGHRS, CDR2 YFSETQ. Terminally differentiated effector memory CD45RA+ cells were left out of the naive CD8 fraction, which was CD45RO-negative and positively selected for CCR7. Donors included only healthy HIV-negative adults lacking recent acute infections or vaccinations. In regard to this clone: The antigen is undetermined.

Original processing methods: Sequence data from immunoSEQ were junction-only and lacked quality scores; consequently, filtering differed. Some clones are missing from TCRdb's copy, which holds only in-frame ones; the method was immunoSEQ multiplex PCR. Clonal size and the V and J genes are those of that table, whereas D and trimming came from the DNA. This repertoire shows 550,000 to 650,000 clones, about 95% found once; its top ten account for 0.11%. Source material: naive CD8+ T cells sorted from blood. The chain is built from TRBV5-1 and TRBJ2-7; TRBD1 matches 7 bases. This clonotype originated in a woman aged 30 to 39 in good health. CDR3 sequence: CASSYHRGNSVHEQYF. CDR3 coding DNA: TGCGCCAGCAGCTACCACAGGGGCAACTCGGTCCACGAGCAGTACTTC.